This T cell receptor (beta chain) was sequenced for a study of T cells in Graves' hyperthyroidism and ophthalmopathy (dated by TCRdb to about 2019). For the study in its entirety: A discovery cohort of approximately 100 patients, 43 with Graves' ophthalmopathy and 55 to 60 with stable Graves' hyperthyroidism, was used to find distinguishing TCR V-J signatures. Whether ophthalmopathy could be predicted prospectively was tested in an independent validation cohort made up of under 20 hyperthyroidism patients plus 17 patients who later progressed to ophthalmopathy. The 90 to 100 discovery patients were randomly divided into training and test sets at a 7:3 ratio. The study also compared thyroid tissue and blood T-cell repertoires from 5 to 7 Graves' hyperthyroidism patients. After sampling, hyperthyroidism patients received methimazole starting at 30 mg daily, and ophthalmopathy patients received high-dose intravenous methylprednisolone. The paper describes TCR Vbeta CDR3 sequencing of some 130 peripheral blood samples, made up of 43 ophthalmopathy patients, roughly 75 hyperthyroidism patients and around 17 progressor patients. What the research found in general, with its limitations: Blood samples also contained most of the expanded thyroid clonotypes (frequency above 0.001), which suggests that blood repertoires may reflect thyroid immune responses. Ophthalmopathy was separated from stable hyperthyroidism by a 13 V-J signature model, with approximately 86% sensitivity and 81% to 82% specificity obtained in cross-validation and 80%/75% obtained in testing. No statistical method was used to fix the sample size in advance, and group allocation was not hidden from the investigators. In validation, progression to ophthalmopathy was predicted by the model with nearly 71% sensitivity and roughly 76% specificity, a median of about 6.8 months before onset.

This clonotype was picked up a small number of times. Its antigen is still unknown. No base-level quality is on record; no much larger clone is a single base apart. Exclusion was applied to patients with uncontrolled infections, other autoimmune diseases, pregnancy or lactation. Diagnoses were established on the basis of clinical symptoms, serum thyroxine and TRAb, thyroid ultrasound, and orbital computed tomography. Trizol reagent was used to extract total RNA, and RNA quality was then checked on an Agilent 2100 Bioanalyzer. TCR beta CDR3 regions were amplified from RNA transcripts. For the first round of RT-PCR on the TCR CDR3, the HTBI primer set was used together with the Qiagen OneStep RT-PCR kit. Libraries were constructed in a second round of multiplex PCR, after which size selection and purification were carried out. Paired-end sequencing of the libraries was performed with 100 bp reads on an Illumina HiSeq2000. The paper's processing steps were these. SOAPnuke was used to process the raw data, with reads discarded if the reads contained adapters or uncalled bases, had a mean Phred below 15, or lacked an exact constant-primer or identifier match. High-quality paired reads were merged using COPE v1.2.5, and each unique nucleotide sequence was defined as a clonotype. MiTCR v1.1 was used to align the clonotypes against IMGT TRBV, TRBD and TRBJ reference segments. The analysis included only V-J combinations with a frequency above 0.0001, which together covered approximately 99% of the repertoires. A TCS score was defined as the ratio of F50 (clonal expansion) to E x V (chaos), with BLOSUM62-based TCRdist applied between CDR3 peptides within each V-J. Welch's t-statistics and random forest reduced approximately 520 V-J features to under 15, which were used in a naive Bayes classifier (R e1071). The Morisita-Horn index was used to measure how similar the thyroid and blood repertoires were. TCRdb cleaned the public reads at Q25 with fastp, built clones with MiXCR and kept in-frame beta chains. One record per CDR3 amino acid sequence lists the most common genes and DNA. The V and J calls and clone size come from TCRdb's table, not from the authors' own analysis. Present in this sample are around 660,000 distinct CDR3 sequences, about 45% of which were seen just once. Under 8.5% of the sample belongs to the ten largest clones.

The sequencing input was peripheral blood or thyroid tissue (not recorded which). This clonotype originated in an adult man with Graves' disease, either hyperthyroidism or ophthalmopathy (not recorded which).

The nucleotide sequence is TGTGCCAGCAGCTTAGTTGGGGACAGGGTGTATCTTAATTCACCCCTCCACTTT. Its coded protein is CASSLVGDRVYLNSPLHF. The V and J segments used are TRBV7-8 and TRBJ1-6, with 9 middle bases fitting TRBD1. Counted from cysteine to phenylalanine, this CDR3 has 18 amino acids. CDR3 DNA only is kept here, 54 bases in frame from base 1. Trimming leaves V shorter by 1 base and J shorter by 6 bases, with the junction holding 10 bases beyond the gene matches. The germline V gene supplies CDR1 SGHVS and CDR2 FQNEAQ.